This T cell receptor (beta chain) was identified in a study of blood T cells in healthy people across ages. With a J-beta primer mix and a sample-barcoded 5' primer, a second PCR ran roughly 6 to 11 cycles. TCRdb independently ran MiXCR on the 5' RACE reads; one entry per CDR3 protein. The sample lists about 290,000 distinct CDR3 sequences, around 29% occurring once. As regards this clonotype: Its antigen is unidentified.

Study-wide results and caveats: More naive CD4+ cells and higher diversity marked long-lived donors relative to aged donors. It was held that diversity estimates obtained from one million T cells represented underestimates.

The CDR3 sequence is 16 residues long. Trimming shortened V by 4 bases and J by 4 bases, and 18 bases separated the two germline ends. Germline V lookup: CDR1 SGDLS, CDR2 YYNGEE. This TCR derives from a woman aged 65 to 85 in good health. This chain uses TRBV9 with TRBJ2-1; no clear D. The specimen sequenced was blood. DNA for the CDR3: TGTGCCAGCAGCCCCCATGCGGATGGACGATACAATGAGCAGTTCTTC. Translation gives CASSPHADGRYNEQFF.